A selection of T cell receptor beta chains follows, all from one sample in a study of blood T cells in healthy people across ages. TCRdb fed the 5' RACE reads into MiXCR, producing one record per CDR3 protein. This table holds about 1.8 million distinct CDR3 sequences, around half found once. Sequenced: blood. The receptors derive from a woman aged 40-49 years in good health. Each CDR3 is given with its conserved first and last residue. The D gene is left open where the match is weak. Size is stated for part of the rows, as once, few or many counts, or as a class when the clone is expanded.

j_call d_call clone_size v_call cdr3_nt cdr3_aa
TRBJ2-5 - - TRBV4-2 TGTGCCAGCAGCCCTAGTAACAATGAGCAGTACTTC CASSPSNNEQYF
TRBJ2-3 - few TRBV25-1 TGTGCCAGCAGTGAATATAGGTGGCGCGGCACAGATACGCAGTATTTT CASSEYRWRGTDTQYF
TRBJ2-7 - - TRBV29-1 TGCAGCGTTGACGAGCCCGAAAACCAGGTTACCTACGAGCAGTACTTC CSVDEPENQVTYEQYF
TRBJ2-5 TRBD1 - TRBV2 TGTGCCAGCAGAGCGACGACCGGGACAGGGCAGAGAGAGACCCAGTACTTC CASRATTGTGQRETQYF
TRBJ1-6 - few TRBV7-2 TGTGCCAGCAGCCCTTCCGGACAGTTCGCTAATTCACCCCTCCACTTT CASSPSGQFANSPLHF
TRBJ1-2 TRBD1 - TRBV25-1 TGTGCCAGCAGTGAGGGACAGTCAGCTAACTATGGCTACACCTTC CASSEGQSANYGYTF
TRBJ1-1 - - TRBV28 TGTGCCAGCAGTTTGTGGGGTTACACTGAAGCTTTCTTT CASSLWGYTEAFF
TRBJ1-2 - few TRBV3-1 TGTGCCAGCAGCCAAGATAGCGCAGGCTACACCTTC CASSQDSAGYTF
TRBJ2-4 - - TRBV7-2 TGTGCCAGCAGCCGGCCGAGGGGGGCAGCCAAAAACAGTCAGTACTTC CASSRPRGAAKNSQYF
TRBJ2-1 - few TRBV20-1 TGCAGTGCTAGAGATCTGGGGGGGCGTTACAATGAGCAGTTCTTC CSARDLGGRYNEQFF
TRBJ2-4 - - TRBV5-1 TGCGCCAGCAGCTCCCGGGTAGAGGTCAAAAACATTCAGTACTTC CASSSRVEVKNIQYF
TRBJ2-1 TRBD1 - TRBV5-1 TGCGCCAGCAGCCCGGGACAGGGGATCTCCTACAATGAGCAGTTCTTC CASSPGQGISYNEQFF
TRBJ1-2 - few TRBV11-2 TGTGCCAGCAGCCGGGCTTTTGGGGACTATGGCTACACCTTC CASSRAFGDYGYTF
TRBJ1-2 - - TRBV6-5 TGTGCCAGCATCCACTTGAACAACAATAACTATGGCTACACCTTC CASIHLNNNNYGYTF